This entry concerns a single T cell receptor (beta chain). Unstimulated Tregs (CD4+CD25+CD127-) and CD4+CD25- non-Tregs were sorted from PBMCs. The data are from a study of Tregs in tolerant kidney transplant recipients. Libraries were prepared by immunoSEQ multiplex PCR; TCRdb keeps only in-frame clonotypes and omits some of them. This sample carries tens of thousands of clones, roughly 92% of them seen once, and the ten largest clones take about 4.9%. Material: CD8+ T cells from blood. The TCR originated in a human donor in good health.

In nucleotides, the CDR3 is TGTGCCAGCAGCCCCGGGACTAGCGGGCCTTACAATGAGCAGTTCTTC. Amino acid sequence: CASSPGTSGPYNEQFF. This chain uses TRBV7-9 with TRBJ2-1; 12 bases are shared with TRBD2. CDR1 is SEHNR and CDR2 is FQNEAQ in the germline V gene (reference sequence). V lost 5 bases, J lost 4 bases, and 6 bases stayed unmatched. The CDR3 is made up of 16 amino acids.